This TCR beta chain was sequenced for a study of T cell responses to AZD1222 COVID-19 vaccine. The CDR3 loop spans 13 amino acids. Trimming cost V 2 bases and J 0 bases, with 1 base left between them. Germline-derived CDR1 and CDR2 are SGHTA and FQGNSA. The table came from immunoSEQ multiplex PCR; TCRdb's copy has only in-frame clones and leaves some out. Of some 91,000 clones listed, approximately 90% were seen once; the top ten hold roughly 12%. The V and J genes are TRBV7-2 and TRBJ2-2; D is unclear. The TCR was taken from an adult in good health. Sequenced material: peripheral blood, taken on day 0 of AZD1222 vaccination. CDR3 DNA sequence: TGTGCCAGCAGCTTACCGAACACCGGGGAGCTGTTTTTT. It translates to CASSLPNTGELFF.